Sequencing of this T cell receptor beta chain was carried out in a study of blood T cell repertoires in COVID-19. Using immunoSEQ multiplex PCR, the repertoire was profiled, and TCRdb retains in-frame clones only, with some absent. The repertoire holds approximately 100,000 clones, with around 84% as singletons. This CDR3 is built from 14 residues. Germline lookup yields CDR1 SNHLY and CDR2 FYNNEI. The ends lost 6 bases at V and 3 bases at J; junction bases unmatched: 4. This TCR was sampled from a human donor in a cohort sampled during active COVID-19. Input material: peripheral blood. The chain couples TRBV2 to TRBJ2-3; TRBD2 aligns across 9 bases. CDR3 sequence (DNA): TGTGCCAGCAGACGACTAGCGGAGACAGATACGCAGTATTTT. As protein: CASRRLAETDTQYF.